This T cell receptor beta chain was captured by sequencing in a study of PD-1 blockade in classical Hodgkin lymphoma. Autologous stem cell transplantation was followed by relapse in every patient, and brentuximab vedotin exposure varied. Best responses included complete response and partial response; otherwise, the best response was progressive disease. Study-wide findings and caveats: Baseline TCR diversity was reportedly lower in newly diagnosed patients than healthy donors. No one has yet defined what causes the repertoire differences, which may be disease activity or prior therapy. Patients who began taking nivolumab under 1 year after ASCT were left out.

Clones were sequenced by immunoSEQ multiplex PCR, and TCRdb holds only the in-frame ones, with some missing. The sample includes 30,000 to 40,000 clones, 70% to 80% of them seen just once. This CDR3 is 14 amino acids long. V was pared by 8 bases and J by 8 bases, with 19 bases between. CDR1 KGHSH and CDR2 LQKENI come from the germline V gene. A remark on this clone: The target antigen is unknown.

This receptor was obtained from a human donor with classical Hodgkin lymphoma. This chain connects TRBV18 to TRBJ2-1; D may match TRBD1 or TRBD2 (5 bases each). The material sequenced was peripheral blood mononuclear cells (PBMCs), taken at baseline. The CDR3 nucleotides are TGTGCCAGCATGGGACCCCGACAAGGCGATGAGCAGTTCTTC. It yields the protein CASMGPRQGDEQFF. The full variable domain, rest sourced from reference TRBV18 and TRBJ2-1, is NAGVMQNPRHLVRRRGQEARLRCSPMKGHSHVYWYRQLPEEGLKFMVYLQKENIIDESGMPKERFSAEFPKEGPSILRIQQVVRGDSAAYFCASMGPRQGDEQFFGPGTRLTVL.